One and the same sample provided the 8 T cell receptor beta chains below, sequenced in a study of cytomegalovirus exposure and HLA in healthy donors. The PCR contained 60 Vbeta and 13 Jbeta primers. Profiling relied on immunoSEQ multiplex PCR, and the TCRdb table lists in-frame clones only, not all of them. The sample consists of around 25,000 clones, about four fifths of them appearing once. Specimen: PBMCs. Receptors originate from a male donor in good health and CMV-seronegative.

The genes are TRBV7-9 and TRBJ2-7; tentatively, D is TRBD1 (6 bases). V lost 5 bases and J 6 bases, leaving 11 bases between the germline ends. Germline V gene data show CDR1 as SEHNR and CDR2 as FQNEAQ (reference sequence). This CDR3 region has 12 residues. CDR3 sequence reads: CASSALRGEQYF. CDR3 DNA sequence: TGTGCCAGCAGCGCCCTCAGGGGCGAGCAGTACTTC.

V gene TRBV5-1 combines with J gene TRBJ2-2; 8 positions agree with TRBD2. V was clipped by 4 bases and J by 0 bases; unmatched bases: 2. This CDR3 has 15 residues. The germline CDR1 and CDR2 sequences are SGHRS and YFSETQ. CDR3 sequence reads: CASSPGGTNTGELFF. For the CDR3, the DNA is TGCGCCAGCAGCCCGGGAGGGACGAACACCGGGGAGCTGTTTTTT.

The chain joins TRBV30 to TRBJ2-5; 10 bases agree with TRBD1. Trimming took 3 bases from V and 5 from J; bases not matched to a gene: 6. CDR1 and CDR2 from the germline V gene are GTSNPN and SVGIG (reference sequence). CDR3 length equals 14 residues. The CDR3 DNA is TGTGCCTGGAGCCAGGGACAGGGGATGGAGACCCAGTACTTC. Residues: CAWSQGQGMETQYF.

This chain links TRBV19 with TRBJ1-4; D is uncertain. This CDR3 spans 15 amino acids. Germline CDR1 is LNHDA and CDR2 is SQIVND (reference sequence). V lost 5 bases and J lost 0, with 10 bases in between. CDR3 loop: CASSATVATNEKLFF. The DNA of the CDR3 is TGTGCCAGTAGTGCCACAGTTGCAACTAATGAAAAACTGTTTTTT.

The chain joins TRBV7-2 to TRBJ1-2; D is possibly TRBD1 (6 bases). From germline, CDR1 is SGHTA and CDR2 FQGNSA. Trimming shortened V by 5 bases and J by 1 base, and 23 bases separated the two germline ends. This CDR3 region has 18 residues. Here the CDR3 DNA reads TGTGCCAGCAGCCCCTCCGAGGGGCAGGGGAGGGATAACTATGGCTACACCTTC. It yields the protein CASSPSEGQGRDNYGYTF. Based on the CDR3 plus reference TRBV7-2 and TRBJ1-2, the full variable domain is GAGVSQSPSNKVTEKGKDVELRCDPISGHTALYWYRQSLGQGLEFLIYFQGNSAPDKSGLPSDRFSAERTGGSVSTLTIQRTQQEDSAVYLCASSPSEGQGRDNYGYTFGSGTRLTVV.

The chain recombines TRBV7-2 with TRBJ2-7; 9 nucleotides line up with TRBD2. Looked up from germline, CDR1 is SGHTA and CDR2 is FQGNSA. CDR3 length: 16 residues. The V segment lost 0 bases and the J segment 1 base; nucleotides outside the gene matches: 4. This CDR3 is CASSLASGGSSYEQYF. The CDR3 DNA reads TGTGCCAGCAGCTTAGCTAGCGGGGGTTCATCCTACGAGCAGTACTTC.

This CDR3 is CASTQGGSGYTF. For the CDR3, the DNA is TGCGCCAGCACCCAAGGGGGCTCTGGCTACACCTTC. The V and J genes are TRBV5-1 and TRBJ1-2; TRBD1 aligns across 7 bases. V was pared by 6 bases and J by 7 bases, with 6 bases of the junction left unmatched. The CDR3 runs to 12 residues. Germline V lookup: CDR1 SGHRS, CDR2 YFSETQ. The complete variable domain, with remaining parts taken from reference TRBV5-1 and TRBJ1-2, reads KAGVTQTPRYLIKTRGQQVTLSCSPISGHRSVSWYQQTPGQGLQFLFEYFSETQRNKGNFPGRFSGRQFSNSRSEMNVSTLELGDSALYLCASTQGGSGYTFGSGTRLTVV.

V gene TRBV4-1 combines with J gene TRBJ1-6; D unresolved. The CDR3 contains 16 residues. Germline assignment: CDR1 MGHRA and CDR2 YSYEKL. Trimming stripped 0 bases from V and 5 bases from J, with 11 bases between. The CDR3 bases are TGCGCCAGCAGCCAAGATATGGGCCGCAATAATTCACCCCTCCACTTT. Translation gives CASSQDMGRNNSPLHF.